Shown below are 6 T cell receptor beta chains from a single sample sequenced in a study of blood T cell repertoires in COVID-19. Profiled with immunoSEQ multiplex PCR; TCRdb holds only in-frame clones, not every one. Of roughly 400,000 clones listed, roughly 89% are singletons. The specimen sequenced was PBMCs or T cells enriched from blood (not recorded which). Every receptor here comes from a woman aged 25 to 39 who had recovered from COVID-19.

This chain joins TRBV6-4 and TRBJ1-1; perhaps TRBD1 as D (5 bases). The germline gives CDR1 MRHNA, CDR2 SNTAGT. The length of the CDR3 is 17 residues. V lost 3 bases and J lost 3, with 20 bases in between. Here the CDR3 DNA reads TGTGCCAGCAGTGAAAGTCATGGGGCGCGTGGATACACTGAAGCTTTCTTT. Residues: CASSESHGARGYTEAFF.

V and J are TRBV4-3 and TRBJ1-6, with D maybe TRBD1 (5 bases). V lost 1 base, J lost 9 bases, and 10 bases lay in between. This CDR3 has 14 amino acids. CDR1 and CDR2 (germline): LGHNA, YSLEER. CDR3 bases: TGCGCCAGCAGCCAAGTTCCTCAGGGTTCACCCCTCCACTTT. This translates into CASSQVPQGSPLHF.

The V and J genes are TRBV28 and TRBJ1-1, with 8 bases aligning to TRBD1. CDR1 is MDHEN, CDR2 SYDVKM, per germline. The CDR3 is made up of 11 amino acids. Unmatched junction bases numbered 0, after V lost 4 bases and J lost 8 bases. CDR3 region: CASSWDREAFF. CDR3 sequence (DNA): TGTGCCAGCAGTTGGGACAGGGAAGCTTTCTTT.

The rearrangement uses TRBV5-1 and TRBJ2-7, with 9 bases aligning to TRBD1. The CDR3 has 12 residues. V lost 5 bases, J lost 4 bases, and 1 base stayed unmatched. Germline assignment: CDR1 SGHRS and CDR2 YFSETQ. Here the CDR3 DNA reads TGCGCCAGCAGGGGACAGGGTTACGAGCAGTACTTC. As protein: CASRGQGYEQYF.

The CDR3 loop is CAWTRQQTFLTGELFF. The CDR3 nucleotides are TGTGCCTGGACTAGACAGCAGACCTTCCTCACCGGGGAGCTGTTTTTT. J is TRBJ2-2 and V is TRBV30; tentative D call: TRBD1 (5 bases). Germline V gene lookup returns CDR1 GTSNPN and CDR2 SVGIG (reference sequence). The CDR3 loop spans 16 amino acids. V lost 4 bases, J lost 4 bases, and 19 bases lay in between.

The genes are TRBV11-2 and TRBJ2-7; TRBD1 agrees at 9 bases. The CDR3 extends over 19 amino acids. Unmatched junction bases numbered 17, after V lost 0 bases and J lost 5 bases. Germline loops: CDR1 SGHAT, CDR2 FQNNGV. This CDR3 is CASSLDLAGPGQGSHEQYF. The DNA of the CDR3 is TGTGCCAGCAGCTTAGATTTGGCTGGTCCGGGACAGGGATCTCACGAGCAGTACTTC.